This T cell receptor (beta chain) is from a study of cytomegalovirus exposure and HLA in healthy donors listed by TCRdb under 2017. Regarding the study in general: According to a later analysis, one platform produced both the 110 or so validation repertoires and the roughly 650 repertoires of the first cohort. A separate validation cohort of approximately 120 different subjects was used in addition to the approximately 700-subject first cohort. The study combined high-throughput TCR immunosequencing, statistical association of individual TCRs with disease status, and machine learning to predict cytomegalovirus infection status. The study aimed to test whether cataloging public T cell receptors could reveal signatures of past pathogen exposure. Overall study results and their limits: While some public TCRs were present in many individuals, most TCR sequences turned up only very rarely across donors. In vitro tests confirmed that a few of the cytomegalovirus-associated TCR beta chains recognize cytomegalovirus antigens. A later analysis found that TCRs clustered in the first cohort also tended to co-occur in the 120 validation repertoires, with 94% of cluster scores above 0. The authors suggested that the approach could potentially be extended to other disease states and immunological phenotypes. The classifier was reported to diagnose cytomegalovirus status with high specificity and sensitivity in both the original cohort and the validation cohort. A later analysis lacked HLA typing for the validation cohort, so it scored co-occurrence in that cohort across all 110 or so repertoires. In the study, some 180 TCR beta chains were listed as associated with cytomegalovirus.

CDR1 and CDR2 are read off the germline V gene (reference sequence) as LNHNV and YYDKDF. V and J are truncated by 3 bases and 6 bases respectively, leaving an intervening sequence of 15 bases. The CDR3 measures 15 amino acids from cysteine to phenylalanine. Kept here is only the CDR3 DNA, which spans 45 bases and is read in frame from base 1. Libraries were built with the immunoSEQ multiplex PCR assay. The published analysis was carried out like this. To diagnose cytomegalovirus status from the catalog of TCR beta chain sequences, a statistical classification framework was built. TCRdb carries this immuneACCESS record with in-frame sequences only. Its versions omit some clonotypes, under half of them owing to an unresolved V gene in the studies checked, with the rest unexplained. That table gives V, J and clone size, and the DNA gave D and trimming. Recorded for this sample are 160,000 or so clones; approximately 87% of them occurred a single time. The ten largest make up approximately 1.5% of the sample.

Details on this clone: The clone's antigen remains unknown. There are no base qualities to consult, and no much larger clone falls within one base.

The donors belonged to the validation cohort of roughly 120 subjects, which was separate from the roughly 700-subject first cohort. Sample: PBMCs. The sequence derives from a woman younger than 45 in good health and CMV-seronegative. The V gene is TRBV15 and the J gene is TRBJ1-5, with TRBD1 perhaps the D gene, on 5 matching bases. The nucleotides are TGTGCCACCAGCAGCGCTCGCGGGGGAAGTCAGCCCCAGCATTTT. Translated, it reads CATSSARGGSQPQHF.